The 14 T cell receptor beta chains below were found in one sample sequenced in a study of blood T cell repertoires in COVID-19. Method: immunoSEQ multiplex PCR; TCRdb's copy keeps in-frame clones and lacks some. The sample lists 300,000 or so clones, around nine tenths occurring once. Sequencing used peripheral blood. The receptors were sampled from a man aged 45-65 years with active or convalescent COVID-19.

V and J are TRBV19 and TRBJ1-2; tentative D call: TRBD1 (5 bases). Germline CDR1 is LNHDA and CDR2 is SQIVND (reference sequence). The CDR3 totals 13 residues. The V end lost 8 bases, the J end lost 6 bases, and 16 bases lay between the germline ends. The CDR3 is CASAPFGAHGYTF. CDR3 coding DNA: TGTGCCAGTGCTCCATTTGGGGCACATGGCTACACCTTC.

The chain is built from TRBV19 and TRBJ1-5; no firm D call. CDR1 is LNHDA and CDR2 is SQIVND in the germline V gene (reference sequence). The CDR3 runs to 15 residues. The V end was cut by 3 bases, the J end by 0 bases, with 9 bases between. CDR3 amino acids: CASSIGLLSNQPQHF. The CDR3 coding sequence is TGTGCCAGTAGTATCGGTCTACTTAGCAATCAGCCCCAGCATTTT.

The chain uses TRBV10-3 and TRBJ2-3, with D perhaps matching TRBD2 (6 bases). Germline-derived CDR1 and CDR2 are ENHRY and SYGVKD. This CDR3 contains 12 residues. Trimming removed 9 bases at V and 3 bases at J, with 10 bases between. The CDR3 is CAMGLTTDTQYF. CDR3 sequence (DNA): TGTGCCATGGGACTTACAACAGATACGCAGTATTTT.

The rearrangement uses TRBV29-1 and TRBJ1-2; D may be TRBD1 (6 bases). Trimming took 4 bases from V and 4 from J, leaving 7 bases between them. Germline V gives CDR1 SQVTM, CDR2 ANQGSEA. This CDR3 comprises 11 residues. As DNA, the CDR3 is TGCAGCGTTGGGGACACCTATGGCTACACCTTC. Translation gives CSVGDTYGYTF.

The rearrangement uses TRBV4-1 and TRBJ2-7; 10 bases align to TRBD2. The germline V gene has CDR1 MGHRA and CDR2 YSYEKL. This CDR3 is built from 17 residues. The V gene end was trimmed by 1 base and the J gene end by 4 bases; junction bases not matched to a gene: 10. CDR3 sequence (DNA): TGCGCCAGCAGCCAAGGAGGTAGGGGACTAGCGTTGTACGAGCAGTACTTC. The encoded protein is CASSQGGRGLALYEQYF.

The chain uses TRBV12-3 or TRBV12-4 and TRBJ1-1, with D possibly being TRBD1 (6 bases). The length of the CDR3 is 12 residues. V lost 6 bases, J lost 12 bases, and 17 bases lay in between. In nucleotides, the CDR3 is TGTGCCAGCAGCCGAGTGGGGGCAGACACTTTCTTT. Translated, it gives CASSRVGADTFF.

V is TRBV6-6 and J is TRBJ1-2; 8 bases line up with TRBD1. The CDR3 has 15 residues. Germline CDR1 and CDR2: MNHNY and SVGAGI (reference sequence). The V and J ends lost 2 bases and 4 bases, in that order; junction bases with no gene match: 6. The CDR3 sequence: CASSYDGTGAYGYTF. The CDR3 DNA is TGTGCCAGCAGTTACGACGGGACAGGAGCCTATGGCTACACCTTC.

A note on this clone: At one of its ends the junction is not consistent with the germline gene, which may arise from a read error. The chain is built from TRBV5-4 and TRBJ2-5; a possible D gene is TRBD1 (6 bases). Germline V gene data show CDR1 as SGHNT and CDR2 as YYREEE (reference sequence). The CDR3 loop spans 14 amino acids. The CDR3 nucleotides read TGTGCCAGCAGCACCGGACAGAGAAGAGAGGCCCAGTACTTC. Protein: CASSTGQRREAQYF.

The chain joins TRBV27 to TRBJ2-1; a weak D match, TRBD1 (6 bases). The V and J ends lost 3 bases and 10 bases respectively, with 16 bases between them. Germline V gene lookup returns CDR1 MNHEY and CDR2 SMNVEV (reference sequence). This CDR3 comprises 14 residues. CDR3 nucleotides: TGTGCCAGCAGTTTTGCGGTAAGGGGGTCCGAGCAGTTCTTC. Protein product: CASSFAVRGSEQFF.

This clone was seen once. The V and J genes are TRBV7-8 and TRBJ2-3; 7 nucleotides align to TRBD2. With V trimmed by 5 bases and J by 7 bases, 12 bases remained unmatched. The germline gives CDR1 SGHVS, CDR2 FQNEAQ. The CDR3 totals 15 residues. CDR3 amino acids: CASSQDASGTNTQYF. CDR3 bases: TGTGCCAGCAGCCAAGATGCTAGCGGAACAAATACGCAGTATTTT.

CDR3 loop: CASSREEDTEAFF. CDR3 sequence (DNA): TGTGCCAGCAGCAGGGAAGAGGACACTGAAGCTTTCTTT. The chain uses TRBV6-4 and TRBJ1-1, with TRBD1 as a possible D gene (5 bases). The ends were cut back, 6 bases at V and 3 bases at J, with 11 bases in the middle. The germline gives CDR1 MRHNA, CDR2 SNTAGT. The CDR3 totals 13 residues.

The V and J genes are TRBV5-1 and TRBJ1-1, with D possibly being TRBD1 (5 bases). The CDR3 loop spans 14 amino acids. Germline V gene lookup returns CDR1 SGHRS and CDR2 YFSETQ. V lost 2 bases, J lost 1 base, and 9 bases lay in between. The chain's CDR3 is CASSLGRGNTEAFF. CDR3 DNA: TGCGCCAGCAGCTTAGGTAGGGGGAACACTGAAGCTTTCTTT.

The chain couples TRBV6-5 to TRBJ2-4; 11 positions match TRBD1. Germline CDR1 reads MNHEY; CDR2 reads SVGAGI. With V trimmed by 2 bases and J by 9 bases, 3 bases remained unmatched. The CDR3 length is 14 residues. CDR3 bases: TGTGCCAGCAGTTACGGACAGGGGGCCAGCATTCAGTACTTC. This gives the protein CASSYGQGASIQYF.

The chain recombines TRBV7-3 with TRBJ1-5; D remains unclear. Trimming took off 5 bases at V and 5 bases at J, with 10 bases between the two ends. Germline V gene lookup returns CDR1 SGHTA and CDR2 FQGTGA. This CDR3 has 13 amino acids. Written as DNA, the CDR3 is TGTGCCAGCAGCGCGGGCTCCGATCAGCCCCAGCATTTT. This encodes CASSAGSDQPQHF.